This entry concerns a single T cell receptor (beta chain). What it binds is not known. The data stem from a study of cytomegalovirus exposure and HLA in healthy donors. Findings and caveats of the study: Reportedly, a later analysis found an Asian-associated ancestry cluster had fewer N-insertions than the roughly 630-donor mean.

PCR involved 60 Vbeta and 13 Jbeta primers. Here immunoSEQ multiplex PCR was the method, and the copy in TCRdb shows in-frame clones only, minus some. Counted here are approximately 150,000 clones, around 60% occurring once; the ten biggest clones make up around 7.1%. These donors, healthy bone marrow donors, were studied. Donors had nominal health at sampling but likely had unrecorded immune exposures. Unmatched junction bases numbered 10, after V lost 0 bases and J lost 2 bases. The CDR3 sequence is 17 residues long. Looked up from germline, CDR1 is SGHRS and CDR2 is YFSETQ. This sequence joins TRBV5-1 and TRBJ2-5; 7 bases line up with TRBD2. Sequencing used PBMCs. The TCR originated in a woman in her sixties or seventies in good health and CMV-seropositive. DNA for the CDR3: TGCGCCAGCAGCTTGGGGCGTCTAGCGGACGTACAAGAGACCCAGTACTTC. This encodes CASSLGRLADVQETQYF.